Reported below is one TCR beta chain. Germline CDR1 is MNHEY and CDR2 is SVGEGT. Trimming took 4 bases from V and 4 from J; bases not matched to a gene: 2. The CDR3 has 15 amino acids. The data are from a study of control samples from healthy donors and cancer patients. Profiling relied on immunoSEQ multiplex PCR, and the TCRdb table lists in-frame clones only, not all of them. The sample lists roughly 180,000 clones; just over 90% were seen once. Sequencing was carried out using blood. The chain is built from TRBV6-2 or TRBV6-3 and TRBJ2-6; the match to TRBD1 covers 9 bases. The TCR sequence derives from a woman aged 60-70 years in good health. For the CDR3, the DNA is TGTGCCAGCAGTTCTACAGGGGGCGGGGCCAACGTCCTGACTTTC. It is translated as CASSSTGGGANVLTF.